Below are 30 T cell receptor beta chains sequenced from a single sample in a study of OX40 agonist ivuxolimab in advanced cancers. Produced via immunoSEQ multiplex PCR; TCRdb's table is partial and in-frame only. This table holds about 150,000 clones, 94% found once. The specimen was CD4+ or CD8+ T cells sorted from blood, collected in a trial of the OX40 agonist ivuxolimab. The receptors derive from an adult with an advanced solid tumor such as melanoma, head and neck, liver or kidney cancer.

DNA of the CDR3: TGTGCCAGCTCACCGTACGGGAGAAGTCAATACAACTGGGTGGACTCCTACGAGCAGTACTTC. It is translated as CASSPYGRSQYNWVDSYEQYF. The V gene is TRBV18, the J gene TRBJ2-7, with TRBD2 as a possible D gene (6 bases). The V gene lost 3 bases and the J gene lost 0 bases, with 30 bases spanning the gap. The CDR3 runs 21 residues. CDR1 is KGHSH and CDR2 is LQKENI in the germline V gene.

The chain joins TRBV4-2 to TRBJ1-2; the D is unclear. CDR1 is LGHNA and CDR2 is YNFKEQ in the germline V gene. The ends were cut back, 0 bases at V and 5 bases at J, with 16 bases in the middle. This CDR3 spans 16 amino acids. CDR3 sequence reads: CASSQDQATGLYGYTF. The CDR3 region has the DNA TGTGCCAGCAGCCAAGATCAGGCGACGGGCCTTTATGGCTACACCTTC.

V is TRBV4-3 and J is TRBJ1-6; D gene ambiguous. Trimming took 4 bases from V and 7 from J, leaving 8 bases between them. This CDR3 spans 13 amino acids. Per germline, CDR1 LGHNA and CDR2 YSLEER. In nucleotides, the CDR3 is TGCGCCAGCAGCCTGGCAAAGAATTCACCCCTCCACTTT. This sequence encodes CASSLAKNSPLHF.

The J gene is TRBJ1-3, the V gene TRBV10-3; no reliable D call. Germline V CDR1 and CDR2: ENHRY, SYGVKD. The ends were cut back, 5 bases at V and 1 base at J, with 6 bases in the middle. This CDR3 comprises 13 residues. The CDR3 DNA reads TGTGCCATCAGTACAGCATCTGGAAACACCATATATTTT. Its translation: CAISTASGNTIYF.

The chain uses TRBV18 and TRBJ2-7; D might be TRBD2 (5 bases). Trimming took 3 bases from V and 0 from J, leaving 12 bases between them. Germline lookup yields CDR1 KGHSH and CDR2 LQKENI. The CDR3 has 15 residues. CDR3 bases: TGTGCCAGCTCACCCTACCAGCGGCTCTCCTACGAGCAGTACTTC. It yields the protein CASSPYQRLSYEQYF.

The rearrangement joins TRBV6-5 to TRBJ2-3; TRBD2 aligns across 10 bases. Germline V lookup: CDR1 MNHEY, CDR2 SVGAGI. This CDR3 is 15 amino acids long. The ends lost 5 bases at V and 2 bases at J; junction bases unmatched: 4. The CDR3 region has the DNA TGTGCCAGCAGTCATCTAGCGGGGGACACAGATACGCAGTATTTT. This codes for CASSHLAGDTDTQYF.

This chain links TRBV7-9 with TRBJ1-1, with 8 nucleotides matching TRBD1. The CDR3 covers 14 residues. Germline values: CDR1 SEHNR, CDR2 FQNEAQ (reference sequence). The J segment lost 10 bases and the V segment lost 0 bases, leaving 7 bases of the junction unmatched. The CDR3: CASSLAGTGSLAFF. In DNA, the CDR3 is TGTGCCAGCAGCTTAGCAGGGACAGGTTCGTTAGCTTTCTTT. The full variable domain, completed using reference TRBV7-9 and TRBJ1-1, is DTGVSQNPRHKITKRGQNVTFRCDPISEHNRLYWYRQTLGQGPEFLTYFQNEAQLEKSRLLSDRFSAERPKGSFSTLEIQRTEQGDSAMYLCASSLAGTGSLAFFGQGTRLTVV.

The chain couples TRBV12-5 to TRBJ1-4; D remains unclear. The CDR3 loop spans 14 amino acids. Germline V gene sequence: CDR1 LGHNT, CDR2 FRNRAP. Trimming took 5 bases from V and 4 from J, leaving 11 bases between them. DNA of the CDR3: TGTGCTAGTGGTCCCGACGTAGGTAATGAAAAACTGTTTTTT. Residues: CASGPDVGNEKLFF.

V and J are TRBV5-4 and TRBJ1-5; possible D gene TRBD1, 6 bases. The CDR3 loop spans 15 amino acids. The ends were cut back, 4 bases at V and 4 bases at J, with 15 bases in the middle. Germline CDR1 reads SGHNT; CDR2 reads YYREEE (reference sequence). The CDR3 DNA reads TGTGCCAGCAGCCCGGAGGGAGGGGGGAATCAGCCCCAGCATTTT. As protein: CASSPEGGGNQPQHF.

This clone was seen more than once but under ten times. This chain joins TRBV7-2 and TRBJ1-1, with D unresolved. The CDR3 spans 12 residues. CDR1 and CDR2 from the germline V gene are SGHTA and FQGNSA. Between the trimmed V and J ends, which lost 5 bases and 3 bases, there was a span of 7 bases. CDR3 DNA: TGTGCCAGCAGCCCCTGGGACACTGAAGCTTTCTTT. As protein: CASSPWDTEAFF. The full variable domain, in which reference TRBV7-2 and TRBJ1-1 provide the parts outside the CDR3, is GAGVSQSPSNKVTEKGKDVELRCDPISGHTALYWYRQSLGQGLEFLIYFQGNSAPDKSGLPSDRFSAERTGGSVSTLTIQRTQQEDSAVYLCASSPWDTEAFFGQGTRLTVV.

This chain uses TRBV19 with TRBJ2-5; D unclear. Per germline, CDR1 LNHDA and CDR2 SQIVND (reference sequence). V was cut by 4 bases and J by 7 bases, with 16 bases left in between. The CDR3 spans 14 residues. CDR3 coding DNA: TGTGCCAGTAGTAAGGGCCCGGCGGTGGGGACCCAGTACTTC. This codes for CASSKGPAVGTQYF.

The V and J genes are TRBV16 and TRBJ2-7, with 7 bases that match TRBD1. In germline, CDR1 is KGHSY, CDR2 FQNENV. V shed 0 bases and J 5 bases; nucleotides not matched to a gene: 7. This CDR3 spans 15 amino acids. CDR3 DNA: TGTGCCAGCAGCCAATCGGCGACAGGGTACCACGAGCAGTACTTC. Amino acid sequence: CASSQSATGYHEQYF.

The chain is built from TRBV30 and TRBJ2-1; D perhaps matches TRBD2 (6 bases). The CDR3 totals 15 residues. The V gene lost 1 base and the J gene lost 5 bases, with 15 bases spanning the gap. Germline lookup yields CDR1 GTSNPN and CDR2 SVGIG (reference sequence). The CDR3 sequence is CAWSGDWRHNNEQFF. In nucleotides, the CDR3 is TGTGCCTGGAGTGGGGACTGGCGGCACAACAATGAGCAGTTCTTC.

The chain employs TRBV15 and TRBJ1-5; maybe TRBD1 (5 bases). Germline V CDR1 and CDR2: LNHNV, YYDKDF (reference sequence). Between the trimmed V and J ends, which lost 8 bases and 0 bases, there was a span of 20 bases. This CDR3 has 17 amino acids. The CDR3 DNA sequence: TGTGCCACCGGGCGCGGGGGTCCGGTATATAGCAATCAGCCCCAGCATTTT. It encodes CATGRGGPVYSNQPQHF.

V and J are TRBV19 and TRBJ2-5, with D hard to call. The CDR3 length is 14 residues. Germline assignment: CDR1 LNHDA and CDR2 SQIVND (reference sequence). V lost 3 bases to trimming and J lost 7 bases, with 15 bases between them. CDR3 residues: CASSMAQNVGTQYF. For the CDR3, the DNA is TGTGCCAGTAGTATGGCCCAGAACGTCGGGACCCAGTACTTC.

The chain couples TRBV6-5 to TRBJ1-1; weak D call: TRBD1 (5 bases). Per germline, CDR1 MNHEY and CDR2 SVGAGI. The CDR3 totals 14 residues. V lost 4 bases and J 2 bases, leaving 11 bases between the germline ends. DNA of the CDR3: TGTGCCAGCAGTTCGAGGACACCTAACACTGAAGCTTTCTTT. Amino acid sequence: CASSSRTPNTEAFF.

The V call is TRBV4-1, the J call TRBJ1-5; 10 nucleotides match TRBD1. Germline V gene sequence: CDR1 MGHRA, CDR2 YSYEKL. The CDR3 is 21 residues long. The trim removed 4 bases at V and 4 bases at J, leaving 22 bases unmatched. CDR3 in amino acids: CASSPQTGGELHTARNQPQHF. CDR3 coding DNA: TGCGCCAGCAGCCCTCAGACAGGGGGCGAACTCCATACCGCTCGGAATCAGCCCCAGCATTTT.

In its sample, this clone was seen a few times. The chain joins TRBV19 to TRBJ2-6; D could derive from TRBD1 or TRBD2 (5 bases each). Germline V lookup: CDR1 LNHDA, CDR2 SQIVND (reference sequence). There are 17 residues in the CDR3. V was clipped by 5 bases and J by 2 bases, with 16 bases between them. The CDR3 spells CASSYTRGRTGANVLTF. The CDR3, as DNA: TGTGCCAGTAGTTATACGAGGGGACGCACTGGGGCCAACGTCCTGACTTTC.

The J gene is TRBJ2-5, the V gene TRBV6-5; D unclear. Trimming shortened V by 7 bases and J by 5 bases, and 8 bases separated the two germline ends. Per germline, CDR1 MNHEY and CDR2 SVGAGI. The CDR3 length is 11 residues. In nucleotides, the CDR3 is TGTGCCAGCAATTCTGGGGAGACCCAGTACTTC. As protein: CASNSGETQYF.

The J gene is TRBJ2-3, the V gene TRBV18; D gene unclear. Deletions cut 0 bases from V and 2 bases from J, with 3 bases between. The CDR3 covers 13 residues. Germline CDR1 KGHSH, CDR2 LQKENI. The CDR3 loop is CASSPPPTDTQYF. Here the CDR3 DNA reads TGTGCCAGCTCACCACCACCCACAGATACGCAGTATTTT.

V is TRBV6-5 and J is TRBJ2-7; TRBD1 agrees at 7 bases. With 5 bases clipped from V and 9 bases from J, the junction kept 4 bases outside the gene matches. CDR1 is MNHEY and CDR2 is SVGAGI in the germline V gene. The CDR3 extends over 11 amino acids. The CDR3 bases are TGTGCCAGCAGTCACAGACAGGGGCAGTACTTC. It encodes CASSHRQGQYF.

The gene calls are TRBV7-2 and TRBJ1-2; D is uncertain. Germline values: CDR1 SGHTA, CDR2 FQGNSA. The CDR3 length is 12 residues. V lost 5 bases to trimming and J lost 7 bases, with 11 bases between them. CDR3 in DNA: TGTGCCAGCAGCAACCTTCCGGGTGGCTACACCTTC. It is translated as CASSNLPGGYTF.

The chain recombines TRBV5-1 with TRBJ1-5, with 8 bases identical to TRBD1. Unmatched junction bases numbered 9, after V lost 0 bases and J lost 4 bases. CDR1 SGHRS and CDR2 YFSETQ come from the germline V gene. This CDR3 comprises 17 residues. The CDR3 here is CASSLEAVRGRNQPQHF. CDR3 nucleotides: TGCGCCAGCAGCTTGGAGGCCGTCAGGGGGCGGAATCAGCCCCAGCATTTT.

J is TRBJ2-1 and V is TRBV29-1, with D tentatively TRBD2 (5 bases). In germline, CDR1 is SQVTM, CDR2 ANQGSEA. This CDR3 region has 15 residues. V was cut by 4 bases and J by 6 bases, with 19 bases left in between. In nucleotides, the CDR3 is TGCAGCGTTGTGGGCCTAGCTGGCGGGCGCAATGAGCAGTTCTTC. This encodes CSVVGLAGGRNEQFF.

The rearrangement joins TRBV18 to TRBJ1-1; D is possibly TRBD1 (6 bases). CDR3 size: 14 residues. Germline V gene data show CDR1 as KGHSH and CDR2 as LQKENI. V lost 4 bases to trimming and J lost 1 base, with 10 bases between them. The CDR3 reads CASSRDTQNTEAFF. CDR3 in DNA: TGTGCCAGCTCACGGGACACCCAGAACACTGAAGCTTTCTTT.

The chain employs TRBV11-1 and TRBJ1-5; the D gene is possibly TRBD1 (5 bases). Per germline, CDR1 SGHAT and CDR2 FQDESV (reference sequence). This CDR3 is 13 amino acids long. V lost 5 bases and J lost 7, with 12 bases in between. CDR3 loop: CASSPRGTQPQHF. CDR3 coding DNA: TGTGCCAGCAGCCCCCGGGGGACCCAGCCCCAGCATTTT.

V usage is TRBV7-2 and J usage is TRBJ1-6; a possible D gene is TRBD1 (6 bases). The CDR3 contains 16 residues. In germline, CDR1 is SGHTA, CDR2 FQGNSA. The V gene lost 7 bases and the J gene lost 7 bases, with 20 bases spanning the gap. The CDR3 protein is CASITQGTLGNSPLHF. Written as DNA, the CDR3 is TGTGCCAGCATCACACAGGGTACCCTTGGAAATTCACCCCTCCACTTT. The whole variable domain, filled in from reference TRBV7-2 and TRBJ1-6, reads GAGVSQSPSNKVTEKGKDVELRCDPISGHTALYWYRQSLGQGLEFLIYFQGNSAPDKSGLPSDRFSAERTGGSVSTLTIQRTQQEDSAVYLCASITQGTLGNSPLHFGNGTRLTVT.

The genes are TRBV5-1 and TRBJ2-7; perhaps TRBD1 as D (5 bases). The length of the CDR3 is 16 residues. V shed 0 bases and J shed 6 bases, with 19 bases lying between them. In germline, CDR1 is SGHRS, CDR2 YFSETQ. The CDR3 bases are TGCGCCAGCAGCTTGGATTTGGGCGAAGGCAGGGTCGAGCAGTACTTC. This sequence encodes CASSLDLGEGRVEQYF.

This clone came up a few times. The rearrangement joins TRBV11-2 to TRBJ1-1, with 7 bases aligning to TRBD1. The J segment lost 0 bases and the V segment lost 5 bases, leaving 12 bases of the junction unmatched. Per the germline V gene, CDR1 is SGHAT and CDR2 is FQNNGV. The CDR3 contains 17 residues. Here the CDR3 reads CASSGQGELGMNTEAFF. The CDR3 DNA is TGTGCCAGCAGCGGCCAGGGGGAACTGGGCATGAACACTGAAGCTTTCTTT.

This clone appeared once. V and J are TRBV19 and TRBJ1-1; the match to TRBD1 covers 11 bases. Per the germline V gene, CDR1 is LNHDA and CDR2 is SQIVND (reference sequence). Unmatched junction bases numbered 3, after V lost 5 bases and J lost 4 bases. The CDR3 contains 14 residues. CDR3 protein: CASSRGTGGTEAFF. The DNA for the CDR3 is TGTGCCAGTAGTCGGGGGACAGGGGGCACTGAAGCTTTCTTT.